This T cell receptor beta chain emerged from a study of CD8 T cells in Susac syndrome. Random-hexamer reverse transcription was applied to about 0.5 to 1 ug RNA. TCRdb ran MiXCR on the immunoSEQ multiplex PCR reads and lists one entry per CDR3 protein. The table records 100,000 to 150,000 distinct CDR3 sequences, about 94% of them present only once. Germline V gene lookup returns CDR1 SGHNT and CDR2 YYREEE (reference sequence). Trimming pared 0 bases from V and 7 bases from J, leaving 5 bases between. CDR3 size: 13 residues. V gene TRBV5-4 combines with J gene TRBJ1-6; D is undetermined. This TCR was recovered from a human donor with Susac syndrome. Specimen: CD8+ T cells from PBMCs. DNA of the CDR3: TGTGCCAGCAGCTTGGATGGAAATTCACCCCTCCACTTT. It is translated as CASSLDGNSPLHF.